Below, 29 T cell receptor beta chains from the same sample are listed, as sequenced in a study of CD8 T cells in ankylosing spondylitis. Study-wide results and limits: There was a TCR beta motif, made of roughly eight highly homologous variants, that appeared characteristic of ankylosing spondylitis blood.

Antigens of these TCRs are unknown. From the 5' RACE reads, TCRdb called clonotypes with MiXCR, one entry per CDR3 protein. This table has about 800,000 distinct CDR3 sequences, 12% appearing once. Material for sequencing was blood, either unsorted or a sorted T cell fraction (not recorded which). The receptors were sampled from a male donor with ankylosing spondylitis.

This clonotype was detected many times. The V gene is TRBV20-1, the J gene TRBJ1-5, with TRBD1 as a possible D gene (6 bases). This CDR3 contains 13 residues. V was cut by 5 bases and J by 7 bases, with 15 bases left in between. Germline-derived CDR1 and CDR2 are DFQATT and SNEGSKA (reference sequence). CDR3 loop: CSASGGASQPQHF. The CDR3 coding sequence is TGCAGTGCTTCTGGGGGGGCTTCACAGCCCCAGCATTTT.

The chain is built from TRBV7-2 and TRBJ1-2; D unresolved. CDR1 and CDR2 from the germline V gene are SGHTA and FQGNSA. The V end lost 1 base, the J end lost 2 bases, and 14 bases lay between the germline ends. The CDR3 covers 16 residues. The CDR3 DNA reads as TGTGCCAGCAGCTTAGTTTCTCTGGGTACGAACTATGGCTACACCTTC. Protein sequence: CASSLVSLGTNYGYTF.

The V gene is TRBV7-2, the J gene TRBJ1-6; D is unresolved. V was pared by 5 bases and J by 0 bases, with 8 bases between. The CDR3 covers 15 residues. The germline V gene has CDR1 SGHTA and CDR2 FQGNSA. The CDR3: CASSARSSYNSPLHF. The CDR3 nucleotides read TGTGCCAGCAGCGCCCGGAGCTCCTATAATTCACCCCTCCACTTT.

This clonotype was observed a few times. J is TRBJ1-2 and V is TRBV7-8; 8 bases line up with TRBD1. Per germline, CDR1 SGHVS and CDR2 FQNEAQ. V was pared by 5 bases and J by 3 bases, with 8 bases of the junction left unmatched. CDR3 length: 15 residues. The CDR3 sequence: CASSPSGTGDYGYTF. CDR3 DNA sequence: TGTGCCAGCAGCCCATCCGGGACAGGAGACTATGGCTACACCTTC.

This clonotype was observed many times. V is TRBV5-1 and J is TRBJ1-1; D uncertain. The CDR3 length is 14 residues. The germline V gene encodes CDR1 SGHRS and CDR2 YFSETQ. Deletions cut 4 bases from V and 0 bases from J, with 10 bases between. The CDR3 protein is CASSPYTVNTEAFF. The CDR3 region has the DNA TGCGCCAGCAGCCCTTATACAGTGAACACTGAAGCTTTCTTT.

This clonotype was counted a few times. J is TRBJ2-7 and V is TRBV18; D not certain. Between the trimmed V and J ends, which lost 1 base and 3 bases, there was a span of 10 bases. The CDR3 extends over 14 amino acids. Germline lookup yields CDR1 KGHSH and CDR2 LQKENI. Here the CDR3 reads CASSPQGIFYEQYF. The CDR3 DNA reads TGTGCCAGCTCACCACAAGGGATTTTCTACGAGCAGTACTTC. Complete variable domain (other parts from reference TRBV18 and TRBJ2-7): NAGVMQNPRHLVRRRGQEARLRCSPMKGHSHVYWYRQLPEEGLKFMVYLQKENIIDESGMPKERFSAEFPKEGPSILRIQQVVRGDSAAYFCASSPQGIFYEQYFGPGTRLTVT.

A few counts support this clonotype. CDR3 sequence reads: CASSPDRTGRSSYEQYF. CDR3 DNA: TGTGCCAGCAGTCCGGACAGGACTGGAAGGAGCTCCTACGAGCAGTACTTC. This chain uses TRBV6-2 or TRBV6-3 with TRBJ2-7; 7 nucleotides line up with TRBD1. This CDR3 has 17 amino acids. V lost 5 bases to trimming and J lost 0 bases; unmatched junction nucleotides: 13. Germline assignment: CDR1 MNHEY and CDR2 SVGEGT.

This clonotype was recorded many times. The chain uses TRBV5-1 and TRBJ2-6; D may match TRBD1 or TRBD2 (6 bases each). CDR1 is SGHRS, CDR2 YFSETQ, per germline. V lost 2 bases and J lost 2, with 8 bases in between. The CDR3 is 15 amino acids. The CDR3 loop reads CASSLGGTGANVLTF. The CDR3 DNA follows: TGCGCCAGCAGCTTAGGGGGGACTGGGGCCAACGTCCTGACTTTC.

This clonotype has only a few counts. The chain recombines TRBV14 with TRBJ2-1, with D perhaps assigned TRBD1 or TRBD2 (6 bases each). Germline V CDR1 and CDR2: SGHDN, FVKESK. The CDR3 has 16 residues. The ends were cut back, 0 bases at V and 2 bases at J, with 11 bases in the middle. The CDR3 is CASSQDGGTTYNEQFF. In DNA form, the CDR3 reads TGTGCCAGCAGCCAAGATGGCGGGACAACCTACAATGAGCAGTTCTTC.

This clonotype was counted between two and nine times. This rearrangement joins TRBV20-1 to TRBJ1-2; the D gene is possibly TRBD1 (6 bases). Germline V gene data show CDR1 as DFQATT and CDR2 as SNEGSKA (reference sequence). The V end was cut by 3 bases, the J end by 3 bases, with 11 bases between. This CDR3 is built from 13 residues. CDR3 nucleotides: TGCAGTGCTAGTAGGCAGGGGTACTATGGCTACACCTTC. It codes for CSASRQGYYGYTF.

The genes are TRBV7-2 and TRBJ1-1, with D unresolved. CDR3 length: 14 amino acids. V gave up 5 bases and J gave up 2 bases, with 12 bases separating them. The V gene's germline CDR1 is SGHTA and CDR2 FQGNSA. The CDR3 sequence: CASSHRRLNTEAFF. DNA of the CDR3: TGTGCCAGCAGCCACCGACGTCTAAACACTGAAGCTTTCTTT. The entire variable domain, with the rest obtained from reference TRBV7-2 and TRBJ1-1, is as follows: GAGVSQSPSNKVTEKGKDVELRCDPISGHTALYWYRQSLGQGLEFLIYFQGNSAPDKSGLPSDRFSAERTGGSVSTLTIQRTQQEDSAVYLCASSHRRLNTEAFFGQGTRLTVV.

This clonotype was picked up many times. The rearrangement links TRBV6-5 to TRBJ2-1, with 7 bases identical to TRBD1. The CDR3 contains 13 residues. V lost 4 bases and J lost 12; bases outside the gene matches: 9. Germline V gene data show CDR1 as MNHEY and CDR2 as SVGAGI. CDR3 sequence (DNA): TGTGCCAGCAGTTTTCGACAGGGTCATGGGCAGTTCTTC. It is translated as CASSFRQGHGQFF.

The chain is built from TRBV5-1 and TRBJ2-2; D ambiguous. The CDR3 has 15 amino acids. Looked up from germline, CDR1 is SGHRS and CDR2 is YFSETQ. V lost 6 bases, J lost 1 base, and 13 bases lay in between. The CDR3, as DNA: TGCGCCAGCACGCCTGTGGCAGGGAACACCGGGGAGCTGTTTTTT. Translated, it gives CASTPVAGNTGELFF. The whole variable domain, remainder taken from reference TRBV5-1 and TRBJ2-2, is KAGVTQTPRYLIKTRGQQVTLSCSPISGHRSVSWYQQTPGQGLQFLFEYFSETQRNKGNFPGRFSGRQFSNSRSEMNVSTLELGDSALYLCASTPVAGNTGELFFGEGSRLTVL.

The V call is TRBV5-1, the J call TRBJ2-1; no clear D gene. The CDR3 runs to 13 residues. The germline V gene encodes CDR1 SGHRS and CDR2 YFSETQ. Trimming shortened V by 2 bases and J by 7 bases, and 10 bases separated the two germline ends. The CDR3 spells CASSFLLGNEQFF. The DNA of the CDR3 is TGCGCCAGCAGCTTCCTCCTAGGGAATGAGCAGTTCTTC.

This sequence joins TRBV6-6 and TRBJ2-7; D call uncertain. Germline assignment: CDR1 MNHNY and CDR2 SVGAGI (reference sequence). Trimming pared 6 bases from V and 2 bases from J, leaving 8 bases between. This CDR3 is 12 amino acids long. The CDR3 is CASRPATYEQYF. For the CDR3, the DNA is TGTGCCAGCAGGCCCGCCACCTACGAGCAGTACTTC.

This clonotype turned up a few times. V is TRBV5-6 and J is TRBJ2-7; D is undetermined. The CDR3 spans 13 residues. The ends were cut back, 1 base at V and 6 bases at J, with 11 bases in the middle. CDR1 and CDR2 (germline): SGHDT, YYEEEE. CDR3 in amino acids: CASSLYKGVEQYF. As DNA, the CDR3 is TGTGCCAGCAGCTTGTACAAGGGCGTCGAGCAGTACTTC.

This clonotype was seen more than once but under ten times. The V and J genes are TRBV20-1 and TRBJ2-7, with 10 nucleotides matching TRBD2. This CDR3 is 15 amino acids long. Germline trimming cut 3 bases from V and 0 bases from J; bases unmatched to any gene: 5. Germline loops: CDR1 DFQATT, CDR2 SNEGSKA (reference sequence). For the CDR3, the DNA is TGCAGTGCTAGGGTTAGCGGGAGGAGCTCCTACGAGCAGTACTTC. Translated: CSARVSGRSSYEQYF.

The chain links TRBV6-2 or TRBV6-3 to TRBJ1-5; D unclear. Germline CDR1 and CDR2: MNHEY and SVGEGT. V lost 6 bases, J lost 8 bases, and 14 bases lay in between. The CDR3 sequence is 13 residues long. The CDR3 DNA is TGTGCCAGCAGAAAAGACGGCCTAGAGCCCCAGCATTTT. It is translated as CASRKDGLEPQHF.

The rearrangement uses TRBV20-1 and TRBJ2-7; 7 bases map to TRBD1. Germline lookup yields CDR1 DFQATT and CDR2 SNEGSKA (reference sequence). This CDR3 region has 14 residues. V was clipped by 2 bases and J by 2 bases; unmatched bases: 6. This CDR3 is CSARIQGIPYEQYF. The CDR3 region has the DNA TGCAGTGCTAGAATACAGGGGATCCCCTACGAGCAGTACTTC.

The table lists this clonotype with a few counts. The CDR3 sequence is CASSSQGRGWGYTF. The CDR3 region has the DNA TGTGCCAGCAGCTCCCAGGGGCGGGGATGGGGCTACACCTTC. The chain uses TRBV7-2 and TRBJ1-2, with a weak D call TRBD1 (6 bases). CDR1 is SGHTA, CDR2 FQGNSA, per germline. Between the trimmed V and J ends, which lost 4 bases and 8 bases, there was a span of 17 bases. The CDR3 is 14 amino acids.

The chain joins TRBV20-1 to TRBJ2-7; 8 bases agree with TRBD2. Germline V lookup: CDR1 DFQATT, CDR2 SNEGSKA (reference sequence). The trim removed 6 bases at V and 6 bases at J, leaving 7 bases unmatched. This CDR3 has 12 amino acids. CDR3 amino acids: CSAQAGASEQYF. The DNA for the CDR3 is TGCAGTGCGCAAGCGGGGGCGTCCGAGCAGTACTTC.

The rearrangement links TRBV29-1 to TRBJ2-7; tentative D call: TRBD2 (5 bases). Germline assignment: CDR1 SQVTM and CDR2 ANQGSEA. The CDR3 spans 11 residues. V lost 5 bases and J 5 bases, leaving 10 bases between the germline ends. The CDR3 DNA is TGCAGCGTTTGGGGAGTCGACGAGCAGTACTTC. This codes for CSVWGVDEQYF.

The chain combines TRBV20-1 with TRBJ1-1; 10 bases line up with TRBD1. With 4 bases clipped from V and 3 bases from J, the junction kept 2 bases outside the gene matches. This CDR3 spans 13 amino acids. Germline CDR1 reads DFQATT; CDR2 reads SNEGSKA (reference sequence). CDR3 protein: CSAKTGGYTEAFF. CDR3 nucleotides: TGCAGTGCTAAGACAGGGGGCTACACTGAAGCTTTCTTT.

This rearrangement joins TRBV29-1 to TRBJ2-7, with D uncertain. Germline V lookup: CDR1 SQVTM, CDR2 ANQGSEA. V was shortened by 5 bases and J by 2 bases, with 7 bases between the two germline ends. The CDR3 is made up of 11 amino acids. CDR3 protein: CSVKAAYEQYF. CDR3 DNA: TGCAGCGTTAAGGCCGCCTACGAGCAGTACTTC.

This clonotype was detected ten times or more. Mismatch with germline at one junction end may stem from a read error. The V and J genes are TRBV3-1 and TRBJ1-1; weak D call: TRBD1 (5 bases). Per the germline V gene, CDR1 is LGHDT and CDR2 is YNNKEL (reference sequence). This CDR3 comprises 12 residues. This CDR3 is CASSQVGTGAFF. The CDR3 nucleotides read TGTGCCAGCAGCCAGGTGGGGACTGGAGCTTTCTTT.

In this sample, this clonotype turned up a few times. The chain carries TRBV9 and TRBJ2-7, with 7 nucleotides matching TRBD1. The V gene end was trimmed by 2 bases and the J gene end by 9 bases; junction bases not matched to a gene: 5. Germline loops: CDR1 SGDLS, CDR2 YYNGEE. The CDR3 is 12 residues long. The CDR3 protein is CASSVGQGVQYF. The CDR3 DNA follows: TGTGCCAGCAGCGTTGGGCAGGGGGTGCAGTACTTC.

This clonotype was seen ten or more times. This chain connects TRBV29-1 to TRBJ1-2; 9 positions match TRBD1. Germline V lookup: CDR1 SQVTM, CDR2 ANQGSEA. The J segment lost 4 bases and the V segment lost 5 bases, leaving 5 bases of the junction unmatched. CDR3 length: 13 amino acids. The DNA of the CDR3 is TGCAGCGTTCTCGGGACAGGGATCTATGGCTACACCTTC. This translates into CSVLGTGIYGYTF.

In its sample, this clonotype was seen many times. The chain couples TRBV2 to TRBJ2-2; D possibly corresponds to TRBD2 (5 bases). Germline V CDR1 and CDR2: SNHLY, FYNNEI. V was pared by 6 bases and J by 3 bases, with 11 bases between. This CDR3 is built from 14 residues. Written as DNA, the CDR3 is TGTGCCAGCAGGAGTGAGGACTACACCGGGGAGCTGTTTTTT. The encoded protein is CASRSEDYTGELFF.

The rearrangement uses TRBV28 and TRBJ1-1, with D maybe TRBD1 (5 bases). The germline gives CDR1 MDHEN, CDR2 SYDVKM. The CDR3 contains 14 residues. Trimming pared 3 bases from V and 7 bases from J, leaving 15 bases between. The CDR3 bases are TGTGCCAGCAGTTTTTCTCCGGGGCAGGGTGAAGCTTTCTTT. Its translation is CASSFSPGQGEAFF.